What follows are 14 T cell receptor beta chains derived from one specimen sequenced in a study of B cell selection in AIRE deficiency. Sorted regulatory T cells were CD4-positive, CD25-high and CD127-low or negative. TCRdb keeps only in-frame clones here, not all; method: immunoSEQ multiplex PCR. Of tens of thousands of clones listed, 94% are singletons. The material sequenced was Tregs sorted from PBMCs. The receptors here all came from a human donor with AIRE deficiency.

V is TRBV14 and J is TRBJ2-5; TRBD2 agrees at 11 bases. The V gene's germline CDR1 is SGHDN and CDR2 FVKESK. The CDR3 length is 15 residues. V gave up 0 bases and J gave up 4 bases; unmatched junction bases: 1. The CDR3 region is CASSQDLAGGETQYF. DNA of the CDR3: TGTGCCAGCAGCCAAGATCTAGCGGGAGGAGAGACCCAGTACTTC.

J is TRBJ2-3 and V is TRBV19; D possibly uses TRBD1 or TRBD2 (5 bases each). V gave up 3 bases and J gave up 0 bases, with 13 bases separating them. The CDR3 sequence is 16 residues long. In germline, CDR1 is LNHDA, CDR2 SQIVND (reference sequence). The DNA of the CDR3 is TGTGCCAGTAGTATTCGAGGGACCACAAGCACAGATACGCAGTATTTT. Its translation is CASSIRGTTSTDTQYF.

This clone came up once. The V and J genes are TRBV5-4 and TRBJ2-5; D is ambiguous. V lost 3 bases to trimming and J lost 0 bases, with 9 bases between them. Germline CDR1 SGHNT, CDR2 YYREEE (reference sequence). This CDR3 is built from 14 residues. The CDR3 DNA follows: TGTGCCAGCAGCTCAGGCCCGTACCAAGAGACCCAGTACTTC. Encoded protein: CASSSGPYQETQYF.

The chain employs TRBV5-1 and TRBJ2-3; the match to TRBD2 covers 13 bases. CDR3 length equals 20 residues. Germline V lookup: CDR1 SGHRS, CDR2 YFSETQ. J was trimmed by 6 bases and V by 0 bases; bases with no gene match: 16. The DNA for the CDR3 is TGCGCCAGCAGCTTGGTCGCGAGAACTAGCGGGAGGGACCCCATGGATACGCAGTATTTT. This codes for CASSLVARTSGRDPMDTQYF. The full variable domain, completed using reference TRBV5-1 and TRBJ2-3, is KAGVTQTPRYLIKTRGQQVTLSCSPISGHRSVSWYQQTPGQGLQFLFEYFSETQRNKGNFPGRFSGRQFSNSRSEMNVSTLELGDSALYLCASSLVARTSGRDPMDTQYFGPGTRLTVL.

The V gene is TRBV9, the J gene TRBJ1-4; 8 bases agree with TRBD1. This CDR3 has 13 residues. Germline trimming cut 4 bases from V and 7 bases from J; bases unmatched to any gene: 3. CDR1 is SGDLS and CDR2 is YYNGEE in the germline V gene. The CDR3 here is CASSRGQGEKLFF. As DNA, the CDR3 is TGTGCCAGCAGCAGAGGACAGGGTGAAAAACTGTTTTTT.

CDR3 amino acids: CASSLYVGVGVNQPQHF. DNA for the CDR3: TGTGCCAGCAGTTTATACGTCGGGGTAGGGGTCAATCAGCCCCAGCATTTT. V is TRBV28 and J is TRBJ1-5; possible D gene TRBD1, 5 bases. This CDR3 is 17 amino acids long. Germline values: CDR1 MDHEN, CDR2 SYDVKM. V dropped 1 base and J dropped 3 bases, with 16 bases sitting between them.

This chain links TRBV7-9 with TRBJ2-7, with 7 bases that match TRBD1. Germline V lookup: CDR1 SEHNR, CDR2 FQNEAQ (reference sequence). J lost 3 bases, V lost 3 bases, and 2 bases had no gene match. The CDR3 contains 13 residues. The CDR3 bases are TGTGCCAGCAGCTTGCGGACAGGCTACGAGCAGTACTTC. It encodes CASSLRTGYEQYF.

This clone was detected once. CDR3 in DNA: TGTGCCAGCAGCCCTGGACTAGTTACTTACGAGCAGTACTTC. Translating gives CASSPGLVTYEQYF. The V and J genes are TRBV7-2 and TRBJ2-7; 7 nucleotides align to TRBD2. The CDR3 is 14 amino acids. The germline CDR1 and CDR2 sequences are SGHTA and FQGNSA. Unmatched junction bases numbered 8, after V lost 5 bases and J lost 4 bases.

V is TRBV30 and J is TRBJ2-7, with D perhaps given as TRBD1 or TRBD2 (5 bases each). V shed 4 bases and J shed 6 bases, with 25 bases lying between them. Germline CDR1 reads GTSNPN; CDR2 reads SVGIG (reference sequence). The CDR3 has 16 amino acids. CDR3 DNA: TGTGCCTGGATCGGCCGGGGCCCCTTAGCTACCAGCGAGCAGTACTTC. Translation gives CAWIGRGPLATSEQYF. The entire variable domain, with the rest obtained from reference TRBV30 and TRBJ2-7, is as follows: SQTIHQWPATLVQPVGSPLSLECTVEGTSNPNLYWYRQAAGRGLQLLFYSVGIGQISSEVPQNLSASRPQDRQFILSSKKLLLSDSGFYLCAWIGRGPLATSEQYFGPGTRLTVT.

The chain employs TRBV7-9 and TRBJ2-1; the match to TRBD2 covers 9 bases. The CDR3 covers 14 residues. In germline, CDR1 is SEHNR, CDR2 FQNEAQ (reference sequence). The J segment lost 9 bases and the V segment lost 4 bases, leaving 7 bases of the junction unmatched. CDR3 bases: TGTGCCAGCAGCTCAGGGACTAGCTCTTTTGAGCAGTTCTTC. Amino acid sequence: CASSSGTSSFEQFF.

The V gene is TRBV29-1, the J gene TRBJ2-1, with 8 bases matching TRBD2. The junction had 6 bases not matched to a gene; V was cut back by 5 bases and J by 0 bases. Germline V gene sequence: CDR1 SQVTM, CDR2 ANQGSEA. The CDR3 covers 15 residues. CDR3 amino acids: CSVYWAGGSYNEQFF. The CDR3 nucleotides are TGCAGCGTTTATTGGGCGGGAGGCTCCTACAATGAGCAGTTCTTC.

This rearrangement joins TRBV28 to TRBJ1-5, with D tentatively TRBD1 (5 bases). Trimming cost V 4 bases and J 6 bases, with 10 bases left between them. Germline V lookup: CDR1 MDHEN, CDR2 SYDVKM. CDR3 length: 13 residues. The CDR3 DNA is TGTGCCAGCAGTTGGGGACTTGGTCAGCCCCAGCATTTT. Encoded protein: CASSWGLGQPQHF.

In nucleotides, the CDR3 is TGTGCCAGCAGCCCCCGACAGGCTTCGATGAACACTGAAGCTTTCTTT. Amino acids: CASSPRQASMNTEAFF. The V gene is TRBV9, the J gene TRBJ1-1; possible D gene TRBD1, 6 bases. The CDR3 contains 16 residues. The germline V gene has CDR1 SGDLS and CDR2 YYNGEE. V shed 4 bases and J shed 0 bases, with 16 bases lying between them.

The V call is TRBV5-3, the J call TRBJ1-3; the D gene is possibly TRBD1 (5 bases). TRBV5-3 is marked as an open reading frame, function uncertain. The germline V and J ends were trimmed by 3 bases and 0 bases, with 13 bases remaining between them. The CDR3 is 16 residues long. The CDR3 sequence: CARSSSGGSSGNTIYF. DNA for the CDR3: TGTGCCAGAAGCTCCTCCGGGGGAAGCTCTGGAAACACCATATATTTT.